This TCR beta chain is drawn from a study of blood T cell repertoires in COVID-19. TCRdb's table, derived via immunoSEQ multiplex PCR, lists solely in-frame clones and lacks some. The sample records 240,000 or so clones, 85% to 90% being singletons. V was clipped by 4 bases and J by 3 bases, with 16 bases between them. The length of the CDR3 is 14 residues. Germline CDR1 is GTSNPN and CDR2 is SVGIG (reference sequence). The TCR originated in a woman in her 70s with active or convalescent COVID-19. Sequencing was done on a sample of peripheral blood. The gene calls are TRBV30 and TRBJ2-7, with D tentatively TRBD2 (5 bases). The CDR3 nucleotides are TGTGCCTGGAATGTGATAGGACTCATCTACGAGCAGTACTTC. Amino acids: CAWNVIGLIYEQYF.